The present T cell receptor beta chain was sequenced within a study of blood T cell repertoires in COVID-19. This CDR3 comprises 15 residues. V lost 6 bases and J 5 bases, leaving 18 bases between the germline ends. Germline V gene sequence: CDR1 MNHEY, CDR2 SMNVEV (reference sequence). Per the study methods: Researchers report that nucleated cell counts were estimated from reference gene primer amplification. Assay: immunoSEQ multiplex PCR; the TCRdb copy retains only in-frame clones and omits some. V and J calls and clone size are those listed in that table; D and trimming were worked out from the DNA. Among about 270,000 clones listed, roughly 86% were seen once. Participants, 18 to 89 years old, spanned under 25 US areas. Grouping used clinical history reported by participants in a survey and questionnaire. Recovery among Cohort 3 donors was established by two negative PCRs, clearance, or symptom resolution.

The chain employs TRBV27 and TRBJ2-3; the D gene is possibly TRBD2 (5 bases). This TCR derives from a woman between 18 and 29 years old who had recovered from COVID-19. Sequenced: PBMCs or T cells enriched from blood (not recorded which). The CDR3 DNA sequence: TGTGCCAGCAGCCAGATAGAGGAGGCGGTAGATACGCAGTATTTT. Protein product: CASSQIEEAVDTQYF.